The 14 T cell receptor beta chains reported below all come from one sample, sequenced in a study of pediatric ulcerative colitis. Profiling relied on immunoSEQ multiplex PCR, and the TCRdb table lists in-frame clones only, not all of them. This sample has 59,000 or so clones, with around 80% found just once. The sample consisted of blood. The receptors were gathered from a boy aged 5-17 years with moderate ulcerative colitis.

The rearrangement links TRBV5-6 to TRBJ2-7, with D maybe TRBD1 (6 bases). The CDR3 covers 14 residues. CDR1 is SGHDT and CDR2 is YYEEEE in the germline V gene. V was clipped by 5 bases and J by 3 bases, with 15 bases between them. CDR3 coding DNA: TGTGCCAGCAGAATACAGGGAGCACACTACGAGCAGTACTTC. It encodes CASRIQGAHYEQYF.

This chain's CDR3 is CASSYSGSVVGYTF. As DNA, the CDR3 is TGCGCCAGCAGCTACTCTGGGTCCGTGGTTGGCTACACCTTC. The V gene is TRBV4-1, the J gene TRBJ1-2; D unclear. Trimming took 5 bases from V and 7 from J, leaving 17 bases between them. CDR3 length equals 14 residues. Germline assignment: CDR1 MGHRA and CDR2 YSYEKL.

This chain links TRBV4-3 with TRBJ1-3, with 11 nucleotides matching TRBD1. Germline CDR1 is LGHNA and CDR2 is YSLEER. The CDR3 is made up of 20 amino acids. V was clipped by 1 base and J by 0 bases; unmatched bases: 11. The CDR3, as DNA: TGCGCCAGCAGCCAAGTTTTATGGGACAGGGGGACTAACTCTGGAAACACCATATATTTT. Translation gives CASSQVLWDRGTNSGNTIYF.

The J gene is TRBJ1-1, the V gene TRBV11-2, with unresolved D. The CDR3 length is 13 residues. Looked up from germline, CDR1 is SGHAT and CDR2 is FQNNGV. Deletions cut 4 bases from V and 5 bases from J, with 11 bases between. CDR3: CASSSDYLTEAFF. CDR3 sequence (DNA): TGTGCCAGCAGCTCAGACTACTTGACTGAAGCTTTCTTT.

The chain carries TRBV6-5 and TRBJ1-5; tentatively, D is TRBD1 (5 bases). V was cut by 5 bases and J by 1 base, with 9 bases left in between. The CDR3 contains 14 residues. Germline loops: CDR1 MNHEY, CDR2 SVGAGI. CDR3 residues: CASSMTASNQPQHF. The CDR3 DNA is TGTGCCAGCAGTATGACAGCCAGCAATCAGCCCCAGCATTTT.

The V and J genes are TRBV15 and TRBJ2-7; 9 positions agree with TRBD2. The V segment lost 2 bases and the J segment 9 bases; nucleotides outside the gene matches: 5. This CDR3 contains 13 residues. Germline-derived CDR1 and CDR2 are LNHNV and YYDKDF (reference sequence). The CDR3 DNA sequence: TGTGCCACCAGCAGAACCCCGACTAGCGGGCAGTACTTC. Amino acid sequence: CATSRTPTSGQYF.

The CDR3 region is CASSLWTGGAEQYF. The CDR3 nucleotides read TGTGCCAGCAGCCTTTGGACAGGGGGCGCCGAGCAGTACTTC. This sequence joins TRBV14 and TRBJ2-7; 11 bases are shared with TRBD1. Germline V gene data show CDR1 as SGHDN and CDR2 as FVKESK. The CDR3 totals 14 residues. The J segment lost 6 bases and the V segment lost 4 bases, leaving 5 bases of the junction unmatched.

The CDR3 spells CASSLALQNTEAFF. The CDR3 DNA reads TGCGCCAGCAGCTTGGCCCTACAGAACACTGAAGCTTTCTTT. The chain joins TRBV5-1 to TRBJ1-1; D is uncertain. This CDR3 is built from 14 residues. Germline lookup yields CDR1 SGHRS and CDR2 YFSETQ. V lost 0 bases and J 1 base, leaving 7 bases between the germline ends.

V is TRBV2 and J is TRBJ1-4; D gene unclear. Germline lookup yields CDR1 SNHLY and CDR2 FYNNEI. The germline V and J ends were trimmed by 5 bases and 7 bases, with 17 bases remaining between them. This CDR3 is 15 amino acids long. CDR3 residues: CASSLMTGKGEKLFF. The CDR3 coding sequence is TGTGCCAGCAGTCTCATGACGGGGAAAGGTGAAAAACTGTTTTTT.

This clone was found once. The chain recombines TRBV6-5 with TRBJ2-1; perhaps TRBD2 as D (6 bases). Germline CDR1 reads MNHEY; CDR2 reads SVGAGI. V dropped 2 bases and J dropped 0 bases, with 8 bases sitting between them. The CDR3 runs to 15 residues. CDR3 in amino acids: CASSYRGSSYNEQFF. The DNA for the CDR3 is TGTGCCAGCAGTTACCGGGGGAGCTCCTACAATGAGCAGTTCTTC.

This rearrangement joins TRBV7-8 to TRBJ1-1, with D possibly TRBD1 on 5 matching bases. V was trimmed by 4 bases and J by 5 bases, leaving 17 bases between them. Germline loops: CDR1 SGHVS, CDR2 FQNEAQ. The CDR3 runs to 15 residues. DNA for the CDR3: TGTGCCAGCAGCTCGAAGGTCCCGGAGGGGACTGAAGCTTTCTTT. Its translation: CASSSKVPEGTEAFF.

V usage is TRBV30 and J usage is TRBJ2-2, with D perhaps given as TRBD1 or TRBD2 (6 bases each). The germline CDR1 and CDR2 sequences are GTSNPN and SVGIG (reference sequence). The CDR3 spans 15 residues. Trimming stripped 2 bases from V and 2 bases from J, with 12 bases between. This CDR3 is CAWSRGEINTGELFF. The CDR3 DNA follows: TGTGCCTGGAGTAGGGGGGAGATAAACACCGGGGAGCTGTTTTTT.

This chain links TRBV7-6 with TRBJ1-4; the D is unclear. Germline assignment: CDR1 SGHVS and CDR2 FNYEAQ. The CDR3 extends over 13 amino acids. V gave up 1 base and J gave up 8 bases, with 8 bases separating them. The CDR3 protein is CASSLGVREKLFF. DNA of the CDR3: TGTGCCAGCAGCTTAGGGGTTAGAGAAAAACTGTTTTTT. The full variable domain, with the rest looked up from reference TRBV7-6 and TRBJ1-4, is GAGVSQSPRYKVTKRGQDVALRCDPISGHVSLYWYRQALGQGPEFLTYFNYEAQQDKSGLPNDRFSAERPEGSISTLTIQRTEQRDSAMYRCASSLGVREKLFFGSGTQLSVL.

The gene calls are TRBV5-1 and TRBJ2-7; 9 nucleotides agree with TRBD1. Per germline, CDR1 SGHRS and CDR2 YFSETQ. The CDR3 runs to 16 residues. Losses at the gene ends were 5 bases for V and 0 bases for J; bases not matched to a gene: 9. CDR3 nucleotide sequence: TGCGCCAGCAGGGGACAGGGTCTGGAAAACTCCTACGAGCAGTACTTC. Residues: CASRGQGLENSYEQYF.